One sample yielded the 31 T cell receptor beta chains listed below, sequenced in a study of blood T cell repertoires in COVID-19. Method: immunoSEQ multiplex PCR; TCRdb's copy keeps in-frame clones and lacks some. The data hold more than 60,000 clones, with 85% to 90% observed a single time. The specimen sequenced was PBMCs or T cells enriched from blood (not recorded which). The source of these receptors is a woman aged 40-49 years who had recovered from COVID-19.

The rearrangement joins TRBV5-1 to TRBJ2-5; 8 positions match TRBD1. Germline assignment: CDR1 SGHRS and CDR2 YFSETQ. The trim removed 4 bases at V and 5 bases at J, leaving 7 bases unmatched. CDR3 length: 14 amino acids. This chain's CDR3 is CASSRDRGLETQYF. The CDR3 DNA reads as TGCGCCAGCAGCCGAGACAGGGGTCTGGAGACCCAGTACTTC.

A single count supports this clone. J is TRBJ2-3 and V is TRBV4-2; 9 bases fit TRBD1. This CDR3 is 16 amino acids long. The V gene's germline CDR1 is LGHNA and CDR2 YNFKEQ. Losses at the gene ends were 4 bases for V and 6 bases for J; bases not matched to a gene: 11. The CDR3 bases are TGTGCCAGCAGCCCATCCCCTACAGGGGGCGCCGATACGCAGTATTTT. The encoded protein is CASSPSPTGGADTQYF.

CDR3 protein: CASSQTGGATDTQYF. CDR3 DNA: TGTGCCAGCAGCCAGACAGGGGGCGCGACAGATACGCAGTATTTT. The genes are TRBV14 and TRBJ2-3, with 10 bases identical to TRBD1. This CDR3 has 15 residues. CDR1 SGHDN and CDR2 FVKESK come from the germline V gene. Unmatched junction bases numbered 3, after V lost 3 bases and J lost 3 bases.

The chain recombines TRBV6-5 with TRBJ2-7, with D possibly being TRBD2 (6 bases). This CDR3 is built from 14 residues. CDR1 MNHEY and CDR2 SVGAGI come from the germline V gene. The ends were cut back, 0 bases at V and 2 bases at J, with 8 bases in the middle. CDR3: CASSYSGGTYEQYF. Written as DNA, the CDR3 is TGTGCCAGCAGTTACTCGGGGGGAACCTACGAGCAGTACTTC.

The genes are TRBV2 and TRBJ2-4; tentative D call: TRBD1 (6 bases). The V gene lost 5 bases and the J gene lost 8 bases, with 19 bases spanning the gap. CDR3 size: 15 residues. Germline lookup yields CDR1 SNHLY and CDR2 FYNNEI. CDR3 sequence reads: CASSTPRGVTDIQYF. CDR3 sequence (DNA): TGTGCCAGCAGTACCCCCAGGGGAGTTACGGACATTCAGTACTTC.

The CDR3 nucleotides read TGTGCCAGCAGTGAATATGGGAGGGTCCAAGAGACCCAGTACTTC. It encodes CASSEYGRVQETQYF. The chain has TRBV25-1 and TRBJ2-5; 7 nucleotides agree with TRBD2. This CDR3 is built from 15 residues. Germline V gene lookup returns CDR1 MGHDK and CDR2 SYGVNS. Unmatched junction bases numbered 2, after V lost 0 bases and J lost 1 base.

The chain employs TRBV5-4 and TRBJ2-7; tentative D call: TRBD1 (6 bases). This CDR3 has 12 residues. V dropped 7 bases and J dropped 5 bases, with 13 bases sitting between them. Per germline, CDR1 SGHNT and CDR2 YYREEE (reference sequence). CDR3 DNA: TGTGCCAGCGGACCACAGGGAGACGAGCAGTACTTC. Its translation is CASGPQGDEQYF.

In DNA form, the CDR3 reads TGCGCCAGCAGCCAAGTCCAGCTTCAGGGTTGGCCCCAGCATTTT. Its translation is CASSQVQLQGWPQHF. The chain carries TRBV4-1 and TRBJ1-5, with D perhaps TRBD1 (5 bases). Germline V lookup: CDR1 MGHRA, CDR2 YSYEKL. V was trimmed by 1 base and J by 9 bases, leaving 16 bases between them. This CDR3 contains 15 residues.

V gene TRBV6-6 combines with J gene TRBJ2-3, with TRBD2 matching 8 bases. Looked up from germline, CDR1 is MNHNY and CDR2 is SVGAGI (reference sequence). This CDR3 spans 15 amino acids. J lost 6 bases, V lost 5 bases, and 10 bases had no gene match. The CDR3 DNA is TGTGCCAGCAGTCACGCCGGGGGGGCCCCCGATACGCAGTATTTT. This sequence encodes CASSHAGGAPDTQYF.

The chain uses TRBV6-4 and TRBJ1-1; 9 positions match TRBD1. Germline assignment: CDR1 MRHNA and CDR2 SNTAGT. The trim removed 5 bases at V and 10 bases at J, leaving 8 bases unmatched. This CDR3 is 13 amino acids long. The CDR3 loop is CASSPTLQGAAFF. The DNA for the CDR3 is TGTGCCAGCAGTCCAACCTTACAGGGGGCAGCTTTCTTT.

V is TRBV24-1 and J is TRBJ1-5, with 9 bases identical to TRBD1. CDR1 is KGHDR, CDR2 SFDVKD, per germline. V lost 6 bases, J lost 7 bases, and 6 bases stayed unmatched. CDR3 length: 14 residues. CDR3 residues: CATSLGQGRQPQHF. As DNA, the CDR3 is TGTGCCACCAGTCTAGGACAGGGGCGGCAGCCCCAGCATTTT.

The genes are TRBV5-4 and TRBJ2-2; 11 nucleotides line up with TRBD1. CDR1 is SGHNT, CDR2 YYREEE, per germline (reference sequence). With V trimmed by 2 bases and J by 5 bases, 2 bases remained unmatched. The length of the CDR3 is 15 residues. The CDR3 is CASSFGTGGTGELFF. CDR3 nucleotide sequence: TGTGCCAGCAGCTTCGGGACAGGGGGGACCGGGGAGCTGTTTTTT. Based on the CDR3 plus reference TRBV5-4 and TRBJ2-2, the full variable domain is ETGVTQSPTHLIKTRGQQVTLRCSSQSGHNTVSWYQQALGQGPQFIFQYYREEENGRGNFPPRFSGLQFPNYSSELNVNALELDDSALYLCASSFGTGGTGELFFGEGSRLTVL.

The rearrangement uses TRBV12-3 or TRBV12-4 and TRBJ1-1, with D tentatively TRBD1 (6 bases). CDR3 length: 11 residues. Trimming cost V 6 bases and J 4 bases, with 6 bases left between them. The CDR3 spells CASRTGTEAFF. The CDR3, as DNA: TGTGCCAGCAGGACAGGCACTGAAGCTTTCTTT.

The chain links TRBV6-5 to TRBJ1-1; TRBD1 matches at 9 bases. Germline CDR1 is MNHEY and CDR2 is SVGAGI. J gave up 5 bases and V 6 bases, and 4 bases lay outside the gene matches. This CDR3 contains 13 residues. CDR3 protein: CASRDRGETEAFF. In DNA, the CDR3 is TGTGCCAGCAGGGACAGGGGTGAGACTGAAGCTTTCTTT.

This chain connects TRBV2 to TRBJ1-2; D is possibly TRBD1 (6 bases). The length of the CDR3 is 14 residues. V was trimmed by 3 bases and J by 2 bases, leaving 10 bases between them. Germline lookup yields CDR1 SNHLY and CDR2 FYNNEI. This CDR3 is CASSDWTANYGYTF. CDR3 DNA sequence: TGTGCCAGCAGTGATTGGACAGCAAACTATGGCTACACCTTC.

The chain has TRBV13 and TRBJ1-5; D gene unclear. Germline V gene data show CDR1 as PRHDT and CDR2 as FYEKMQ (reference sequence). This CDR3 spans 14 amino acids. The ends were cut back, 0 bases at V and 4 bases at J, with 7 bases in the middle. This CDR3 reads CASSLGSGNQPQHF. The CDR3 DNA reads TGTGCCAGCAGCTTAGGATCCGGGAATCAGCCCCAGCATTTT. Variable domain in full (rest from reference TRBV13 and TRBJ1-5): AAGVIQSPRHLIKEKRETATLKCYPIPRHDTVYWYQQGPGQDPQFLISFYEKMQSDKGSIPDRFSAQQFSDYHSELNMSSLELGDSALYFCASSLGSGNQPQHFGDGTRLSIL.

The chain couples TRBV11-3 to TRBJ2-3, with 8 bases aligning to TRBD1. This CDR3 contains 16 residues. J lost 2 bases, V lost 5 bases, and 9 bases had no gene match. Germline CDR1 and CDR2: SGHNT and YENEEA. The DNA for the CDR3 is TGTGCCAGCAGCCCAACGTGGACAGGGAACACAGATACGCAGTATTTT. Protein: CASSPTWTGNTDTQYF.

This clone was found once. The CDR3 region is CASSIDRNYGYTF. CDR3 coding DNA: TGTGCCAGTAGTATAGATCGGAACTATGGCTACACCTTC. This chain connects TRBV19 to TRBJ1-2, with D hard to call. Per the germline V gene, CDR1 is LNHDA and CDR2 is SQIVND (reference sequence). The CDR3 is 13 amino acids. Deletions cut 0 bases from V and 2 bases from J, with 4 bases between.

The CDR3 DNA is TGCGCCAGCAGCTTCTTGGGACTAGAGACCGGGGAGCTGTTTTTT. This translates into CASSFLGLETGELFF. The chain carries TRBV5-1 and TRBJ2-2; 8 bases agree with TRBD2. Germline CDR1 SGHRS, CDR2 YFSETQ. The CDR3 loop spans 15 amino acids. Germline trimming cut 2 bases from V and 5 bases from J; bases unmatched to any gene: 5.

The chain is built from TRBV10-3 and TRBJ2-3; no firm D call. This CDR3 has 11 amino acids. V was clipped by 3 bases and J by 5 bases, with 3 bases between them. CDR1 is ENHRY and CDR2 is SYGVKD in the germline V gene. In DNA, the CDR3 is TGTGCCATCAGTGATATAGATACGCAGTATTTT. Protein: CAISDIDTQYF.

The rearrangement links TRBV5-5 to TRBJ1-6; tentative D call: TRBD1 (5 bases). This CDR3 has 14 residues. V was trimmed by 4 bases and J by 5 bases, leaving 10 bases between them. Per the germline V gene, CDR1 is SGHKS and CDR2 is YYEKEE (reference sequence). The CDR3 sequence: CASSSRQHNSPLHF. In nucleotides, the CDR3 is TGTGCCAGCAGCAGCCGACAGCATAATTCACCCCTCCACTTT.

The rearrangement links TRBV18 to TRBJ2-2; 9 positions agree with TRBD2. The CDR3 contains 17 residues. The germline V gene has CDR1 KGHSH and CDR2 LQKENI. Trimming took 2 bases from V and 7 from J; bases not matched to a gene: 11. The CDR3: CASSPTSRGGALGELFF. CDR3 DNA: TGTGCCAGCTCACCAACTTCGCGCGGGGGGGCCCTCGGGGAGCTGTTTTTT. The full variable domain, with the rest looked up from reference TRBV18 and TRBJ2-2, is NAGVMQNPRHLVRRRGQEARLRCSPMKGHSHVYWYRQLPEEGLKFMVYLQKENIIDESGMPKERFSAEFPKEGPSILRIQQVVRGDSAAYFCASSPTSRGGALGELFFGEGSRLTVL.

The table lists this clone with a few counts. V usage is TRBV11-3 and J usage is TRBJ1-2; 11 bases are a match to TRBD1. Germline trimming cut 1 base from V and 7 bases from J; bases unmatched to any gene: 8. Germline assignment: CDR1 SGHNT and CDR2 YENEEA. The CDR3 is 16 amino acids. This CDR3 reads CASSLVADRGLPGYTF. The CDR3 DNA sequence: TGTGCCAGCAGCTTAGTAGCGGACAGGGGGCTACCTGGCTACACCTTC.

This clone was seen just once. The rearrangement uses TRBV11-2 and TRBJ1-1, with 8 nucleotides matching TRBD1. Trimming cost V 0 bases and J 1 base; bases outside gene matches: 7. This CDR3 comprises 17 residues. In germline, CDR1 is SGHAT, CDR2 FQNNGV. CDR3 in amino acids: CASSLDYPGTGNTEAFF. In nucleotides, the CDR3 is TGTGCCAGCAGCTTAGATTATCCCGGGACAGGGAACACTGAAGCTTTCTTT.

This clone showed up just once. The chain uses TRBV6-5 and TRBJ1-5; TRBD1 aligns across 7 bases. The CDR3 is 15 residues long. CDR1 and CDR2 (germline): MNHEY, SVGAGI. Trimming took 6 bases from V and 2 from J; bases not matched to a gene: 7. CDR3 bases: TGTGCCAGCAGACCCGACAGGGACGGCAATCAGCCCCAGCATTTT. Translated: CASRPDRDGNQPQHF.

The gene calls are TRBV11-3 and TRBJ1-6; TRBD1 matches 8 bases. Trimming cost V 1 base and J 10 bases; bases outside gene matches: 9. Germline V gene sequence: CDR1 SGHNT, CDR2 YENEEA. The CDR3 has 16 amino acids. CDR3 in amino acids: CASSLGGQGARSPLHF. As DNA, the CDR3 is TGTGCCAGCAGCTTAGGCGGGCAGGGGGCGCGGTCACCCCTCCACTTT.

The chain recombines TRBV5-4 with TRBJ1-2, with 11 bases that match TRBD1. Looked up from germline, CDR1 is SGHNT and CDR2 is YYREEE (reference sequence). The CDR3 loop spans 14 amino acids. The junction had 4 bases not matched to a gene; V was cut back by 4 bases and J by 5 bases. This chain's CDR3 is CASSTGTGGYGYTF. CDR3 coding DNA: TGTGCCAGCAGCACCGGGACAGGGGGTTATGGCTACACCTTC.

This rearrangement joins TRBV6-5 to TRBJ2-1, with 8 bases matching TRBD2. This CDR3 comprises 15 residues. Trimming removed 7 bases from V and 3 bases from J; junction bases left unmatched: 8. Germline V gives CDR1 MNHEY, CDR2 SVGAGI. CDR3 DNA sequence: TGTGCCAGCATCAGCGGGGGAAACCTCTACAATGAGCAGTTCTTC. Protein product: CASISGGNLYNEQFF.

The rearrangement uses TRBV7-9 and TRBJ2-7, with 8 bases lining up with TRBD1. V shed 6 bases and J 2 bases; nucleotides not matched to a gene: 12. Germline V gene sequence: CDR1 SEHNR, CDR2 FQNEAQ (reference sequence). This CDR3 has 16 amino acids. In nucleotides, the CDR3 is TGTGCCAGCAGTTCACTACTGGACAGGGTCGCCTACGAGCAGTACTTC. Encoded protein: CASSSLLDRVAYEQYF.

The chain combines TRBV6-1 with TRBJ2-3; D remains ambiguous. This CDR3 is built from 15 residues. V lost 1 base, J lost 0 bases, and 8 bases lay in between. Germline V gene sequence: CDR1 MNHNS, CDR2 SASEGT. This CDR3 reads CASSEVTPSTDTQYF. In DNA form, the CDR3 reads TGTGCCAGCAGTGAAGTAACACCCAGCACAGATACGCAGTATTTT.

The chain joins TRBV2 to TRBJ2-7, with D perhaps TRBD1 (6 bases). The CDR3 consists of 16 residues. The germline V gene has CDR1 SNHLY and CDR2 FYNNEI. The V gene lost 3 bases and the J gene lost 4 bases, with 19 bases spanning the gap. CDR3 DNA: TGTGCCAGCAGTGAGACAGGCCTGGTCGGGTCGTACGAGCAGTACTTC. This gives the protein CASSETGLVGSYEQYF.